This T cell receptor (beta chain) derives from a study of beta chain features in type 1 diabetes. Study-wide context: Sorted cell examination encompassed 85 million to 140 million cells across all samples. The study, taken as a whole, reports: Shortening that was moderate but significant affected the TCRB CDR3s of Type 1 diabetes patients in all four CD4+ subsets. Whether TCRB rearrangement is influenced by HLA type went unresolved here. Sequencing the cDNA could make cells with high TCR expression show up more than they should.

Central memory, naive, regulatory and stem cell-like memory CD4+ cells were sorted by CD45RO/CCR7/CD25/CD127/CD95/CD27. Germline V gene sequence: CDR1 SGDLS, CDR2 YYNGEE. The CDR3 is made up of 16 amino acids. V dropped 4 bases and J dropped 4; count of bases not matched to a gene: 8. Note on this clone: The target antigen is unknown.

Expressed TCRB transcripts were sequenced after all isolated RNA was converted to cDNA. The method was immunoSEQ multiplex PCR; TCRdb's version includes in-frame clones alone and lacks a portion of them. The table records around 310,000 clones, 13% of them present only once. Sample: naive CD4+ T cells from blood. This sequence was found in a woman between 18 and 30 years old with type 1 diabetes. The chain uses TRBV9 and TRBJ2-5, with 12 nucleotides matching TRBD1. CDR3 residues: CASSRRGQGAGETQYF. The CDR3 DNA is TGTGCCAGCAGCCGGAGGGGACAGGGGGCTGGAGAGACCCAGTACTTC.